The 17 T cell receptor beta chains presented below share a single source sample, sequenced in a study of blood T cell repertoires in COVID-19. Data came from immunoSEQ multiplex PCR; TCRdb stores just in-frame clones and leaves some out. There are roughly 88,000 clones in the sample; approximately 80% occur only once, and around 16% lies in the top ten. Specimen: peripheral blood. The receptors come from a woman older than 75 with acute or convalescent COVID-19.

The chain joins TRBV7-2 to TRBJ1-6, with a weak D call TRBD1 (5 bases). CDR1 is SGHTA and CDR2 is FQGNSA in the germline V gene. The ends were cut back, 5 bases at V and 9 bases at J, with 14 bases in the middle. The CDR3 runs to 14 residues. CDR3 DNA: TGTGCCAGCAGCCATATGGGGGAGGGTTCACCCCTCCACTTT. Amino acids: CASSHMGEGSPLHF.

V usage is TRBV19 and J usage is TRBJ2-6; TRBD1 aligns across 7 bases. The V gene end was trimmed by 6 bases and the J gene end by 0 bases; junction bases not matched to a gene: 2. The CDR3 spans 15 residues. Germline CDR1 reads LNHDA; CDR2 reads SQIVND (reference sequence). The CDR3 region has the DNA TGTGCCAGTAGGGGACAGAGCTCTGGGGCCAACGTCCTGACTTTC. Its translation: CASRGQSSGANVLTF.

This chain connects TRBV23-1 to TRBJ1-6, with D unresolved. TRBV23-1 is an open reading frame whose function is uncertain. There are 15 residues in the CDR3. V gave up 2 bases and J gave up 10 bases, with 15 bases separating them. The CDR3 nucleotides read TGCGCCAGCAGTCAACGAGGGAAACGAGAGTCACCCCTCCACTTT. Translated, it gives CASSQRGKRESPLHF.

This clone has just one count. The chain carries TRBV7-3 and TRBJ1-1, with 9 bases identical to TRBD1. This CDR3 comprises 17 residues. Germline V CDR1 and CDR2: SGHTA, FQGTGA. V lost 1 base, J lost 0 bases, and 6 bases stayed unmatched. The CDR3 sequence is CASSLRSGTGMNTEAFF. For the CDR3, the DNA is TGTGCCAGCAGCTTAAGGTCTGGGACAGGGATGAACACTGAAGCTTTCTTT.

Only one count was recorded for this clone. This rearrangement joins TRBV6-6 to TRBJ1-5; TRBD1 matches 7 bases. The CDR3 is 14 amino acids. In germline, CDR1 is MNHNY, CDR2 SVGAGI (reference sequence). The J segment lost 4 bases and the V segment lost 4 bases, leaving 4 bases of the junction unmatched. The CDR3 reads CASSSGQTNQPQHF. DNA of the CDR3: TGTGCCAGCAGTTCGGGACAGACAAATCAGCCCCAGCATTTT.

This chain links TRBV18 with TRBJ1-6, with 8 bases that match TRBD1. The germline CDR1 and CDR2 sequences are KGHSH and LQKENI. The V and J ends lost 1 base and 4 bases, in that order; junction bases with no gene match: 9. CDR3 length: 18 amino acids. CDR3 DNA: TGTGCCAGCTCACCACTGGGTCCAAGGACAGGGTATAATTCACCCCTCCACTTT. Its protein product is CASSPLGPRTGYNSPLHF.

The CDR3 protein is CASSLTPGNTGELFF. The CDR3 DNA reads TGTGCCAGCAGCTTAACCCCGGGTAACACCGGGGAGCTGTTTTTT. This chain links TRBV7-3 with TRBJ2-2; D gene uncertain. Germline CDR1 SGHTA, CDR2 FQGTGA. V shed 0 bases and J shed 2 bases, with 7 bases lying between them. This CDR3 spans 15 amino acids.

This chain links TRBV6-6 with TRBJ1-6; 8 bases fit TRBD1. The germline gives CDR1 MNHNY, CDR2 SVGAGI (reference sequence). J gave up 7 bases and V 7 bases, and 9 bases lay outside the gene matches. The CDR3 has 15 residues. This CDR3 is CASTVLRQGNSPLHF. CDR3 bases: TGTGCCAGCACTGTCCTCCGACAGGGGAATTCACCCCTCCACTTT.

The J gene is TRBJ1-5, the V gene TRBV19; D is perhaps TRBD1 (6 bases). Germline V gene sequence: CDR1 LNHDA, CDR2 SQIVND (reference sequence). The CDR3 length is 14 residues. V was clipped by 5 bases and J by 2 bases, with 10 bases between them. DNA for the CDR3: TGTGCCAGTAGTGGACGACAGGGCAATCAGCCCCAGCATTTT. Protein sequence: CASSGRQGNQPQHF.

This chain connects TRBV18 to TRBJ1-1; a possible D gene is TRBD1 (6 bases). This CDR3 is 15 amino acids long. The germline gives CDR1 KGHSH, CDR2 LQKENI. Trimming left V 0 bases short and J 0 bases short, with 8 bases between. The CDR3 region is CASSPPPGVNTEAFF. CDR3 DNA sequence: TGTGCCAGCTCACCACCGCCAGGGGTGAACACTGAAGCTTTCTTT.

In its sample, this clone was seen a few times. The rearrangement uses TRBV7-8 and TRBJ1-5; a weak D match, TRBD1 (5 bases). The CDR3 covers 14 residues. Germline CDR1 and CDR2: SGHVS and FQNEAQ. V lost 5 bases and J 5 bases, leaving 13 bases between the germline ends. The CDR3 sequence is CASSDRRGYQPQHF. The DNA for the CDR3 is TGTGCCAGCAGCGATAGGAGGGGATATCAGCCCCAGCATTTT.

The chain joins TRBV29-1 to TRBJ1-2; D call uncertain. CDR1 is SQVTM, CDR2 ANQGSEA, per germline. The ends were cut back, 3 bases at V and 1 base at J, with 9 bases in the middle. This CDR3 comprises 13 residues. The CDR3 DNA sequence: TGCAGCGTTGACCAGGCCTTTAACTATGGCTACACCTTC. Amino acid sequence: CSVDQAFNYGYTF.

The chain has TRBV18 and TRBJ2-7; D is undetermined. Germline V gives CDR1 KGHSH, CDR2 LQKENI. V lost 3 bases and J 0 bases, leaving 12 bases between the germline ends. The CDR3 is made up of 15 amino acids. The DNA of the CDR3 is TGTGCCAGCTCACCCACCCAGGTTAGCTCCTACGAGCAGTACTTC. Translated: CASSPTQVSSYEQYF.

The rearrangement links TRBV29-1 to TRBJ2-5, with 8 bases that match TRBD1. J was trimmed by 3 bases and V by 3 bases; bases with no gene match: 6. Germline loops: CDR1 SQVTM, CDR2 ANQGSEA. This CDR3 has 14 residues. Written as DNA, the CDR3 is TGCAGCGTTGACCCTGGACAGGGTGAAGAGACCCAGTACTTC. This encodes CSVDPGQGEETQYF.

The CDR3 loop is CASSLDGTGTYEQYF. In DNA, the CDR3 is TGTGCCAGCAGCTTAGACGGGACAGGGACCTACGAGCAGTACTTC. V and J are TRBV11-3 and TRBJ2-7; 9 bases align to TRBD1. The germline CDR1 and CDR2 sequences are SGHNT and YENEEA. The CDR3 runs 15 residues. The junction had 2 bases not matched to a gene; V was cut back by 0 bases and J by 2 bases.

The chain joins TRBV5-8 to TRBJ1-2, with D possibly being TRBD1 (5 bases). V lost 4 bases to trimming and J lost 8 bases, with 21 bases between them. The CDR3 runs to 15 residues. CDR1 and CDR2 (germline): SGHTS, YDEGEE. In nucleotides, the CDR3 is TGTGCCAGCAGCCGGAGGGTCCCCGACAGCGACGGCTACACCTTC. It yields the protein CASSRRVPDSDGYTF.

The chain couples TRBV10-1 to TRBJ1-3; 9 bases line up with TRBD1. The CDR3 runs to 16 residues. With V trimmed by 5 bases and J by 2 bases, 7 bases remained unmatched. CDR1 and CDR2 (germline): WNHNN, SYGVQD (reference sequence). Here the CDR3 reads CASSPGQGLAGNTIYF. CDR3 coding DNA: TGCGCCAGCAGTCCGGGACAGGGATTAGCTGGAAACACCATATATTTT.